The 20 T cell receptor beta chains in this list originate from one sample, sequenced in a study of T-cell memory formation after mild COVID-19. Each CDR3 protein gets one entry after TCRdb re-called the 5' RACE reads with MiXCR. This table has 450,000 to 650,000 distinct CDR3 sequences, 18% appearing once. The source material was PBMCs or a T cell subset sorted from them (not recorded which). The receptor set was obtained from an adult woman who had mild COVID-19 (a few samples of this study predate the infection). Cell type and time point are not known.

This clonotype was recorded many times. J is TRBJ2-3 and V is TRBV5-1; D possibly matches TRBD1 or TRBD2 (5 bases each). V was cut by 5 bases and J by 3 bases, with 10 bases left in between. Germline assignment: CDR1 SGHRS and CDR2 YFSETQ. This CDR3 is 13 amino acids long. The CDR3, as DNA: TGCGCCAGCAGAGTGGGGGAGACAGATACGCAGTATTTT. It is translated as CASRVGETDTQYF.

This clonotype was counted many times. The rearrangement links TRBV5-1 to TRBJ2-1; the match to TRBD1 covers 9 bases. Germline CDR1 reads SGHRS; CDR2 reads YFSETQ. CDR3 length: 16 amino acids. After removal of 0 bases from V and 6 bases from J, the junction contained 7 bases not matched to a gene. The CDR3 bases are TGCGCCAGCAGCTTGGGGGGACAGGGTTACTCCAATGAGCAGTTCTTC. Amino acid sequence: CASSLGGQGYSNEQFF.

The genes are TRBV30 and TRBJ2-1; 7 positions match TRBD2. The V and J ends lost 0 bases and 4 bases, in that order; junction bases with no gene match: 6. This CDR3 region has 15 residues. Germline CDR1 and CDR2: GTSNPN and SVGIG (reference sequence). DNA of the CDR3: TGTGCCTGGAGTGTGGGGCTAGCGGCATACAATGAGCAGTTCTTC. Protein product: CAWSVGLAAYNEQFF.

This clonotype was picked up many times. The CDR3 region has the DNA TGCGCCAGCAGCCAAGGGCAGGAGACTCTCTACGAGCAGTACTTC. It encodes CASSQGQETLYEQYF. The chain has TRBV4-3 and TRBJ2-7; D is undetermined. CDR3 length: 15 residues. Germline V gene sequence: CDR1 LGHNA, CDR2 YSLEER. V lost 1 base, J lost 3 bases, and 13 bases lay in between.

The V gene is TRBV20-1, the J gene TRBJ1-1, with unresolved D. This CDR3 has 13 amino acids. The V gene lost 3 bases and the J gene lost 0 bases, with 8 bases spanning the gap. Looked up from germline, CDR1 is DFQATT and CDR2 is SNEGSKA (reference sequence). CDR3 protein: CSARAYMNTEAFF. The CDR3 nucleotides read TGCAGTGCTAGGGCTTATATGAACACTGAAGCTTTCTTT.

This clonotype came up a few times. This chain links TRBV19 with TRBJ2-5; 13 nucleotides match TRBD2. Losses at the gene ends were 6 bases for V and 1 base for J; bases not matched to a gene: 2. The CDR3 length is 15 residues. The V gene's germline CDR1 is LNHDA and CDR2 SQIVND (reference sequence). DNA for the CDR3: TGTGCCAGTAGAAGACTAGCGGGGGGCCAAGAGACCCAGTACTTC. Residues: CASRRLAGGQETQYF.

V and J are TRBV6-5 and TRBJ1-5; tentatively, D is TRBD1 (6 bases). The germline gives CDR1 MNHEY, CDR2 SVGAGI. V was cut by 2 bases and J by 2 bases, with 10 bases left in between. The CDR3 has 15 amino acids. In DNA form, the CDR3 reads TGTGCCAGCAGTTACGGGACACCGCGCAATCAGCCCCAGCATTTT. As protein: CASSYGTPRNQPQHF.

The table lists this clonotype with a few counts. The J gene is TRBJ1-1, the V gene TRBV29-1; perhaps TRBD1 as D (6 bases). This CDR3 comprises 14 residues. With 6 bases removed from V and 6 bases from J, the gap between germline ends came to 20 bases. Germline lookup yields CDR1 SQVTM and CDR2 ANQGSEA. Here the CDR3 reads CSVTPGGGRAEAFF. The CDR3 bases are TGCAGCGTCACCCCCGGGGGCGGGAGGGCTGAAGCTTTCTTT. Full variable domain (remainder filled in from reference TRBV29-1 and TRBJ1-1): SAVISQKPSRDICQRGTSLTIQCQVDSQVTMMFWYRQQPGQSLTLIATANQGSEATYESGFVIDKFPISRPNLTFSTLTVSNMSPEDSSIYLCSVTPGGGRAEAFFGQGTRLTVV.

Only a few counts were recorded for this clonotype. The rearrangement joins TRBV12-3 or TRBV12-4 to TRBJ2-4, with 7 nucleotides matching TRBD2. The junction had 2 bases not matched to a gene; V was cut back by 4 bases and J by 8 bases. CDR3 length: 12 amino acids. CDR3 nucleotide sequence: TGTGCCAGCAGTTGGGGGGGATACATTCAGTACTTC. Its translation is CASSWGGYIQYF.

This chain joins TRBV6-2 or TRBV6-3 and TRBJ2-7; no definite D call. Germline CDR1 MNHEY, CDR2 SVGEGT. The CDR3 has 12 amino acids. Trimming shortened V by 2 bases and J by 2 bases, and 4 bases separated the two germline ends. CDR3 sequence reads: CASSYPAYEQYF. CDR3 in DNA: TGTGCCAGCAGTTACCCCGCCTACGAGCAGTACTTC.

This clonotype has just a few counts. V is TRBV28 and J is TRBJ2-7; D may correspond to TRBD1 or TRBD2 (6 bases each). The V end was cut by 7 bases, the J end by 0 bases, with 13 bases between. Germline assignment: CDR1 MDHEN and CDR2 SYDVKM. The CDR3 is made up of 14 amino acids. CDR3: CASTLGGISYEQYF. CDR3 coding DNA: TGTGCCAGCACTCTAGGGGGGATCTCCTACGAGCAGTACTTC. Full variable domain (rest looked up from reference TRBV28 and TRBJ2-7): DVKVTQSSRYLVKRTGEKVFLECVQDMDHENMFWYRQDPGLGLRLIYFSYDVKMKEKGDIPEGYSVSREKKERFSLILESASTNQTSMYLCASTLGGISYEQYFGPGTRLTVT.

The chain links TRBV19 to TRBJ2-5; a weak D match, TRBD1 (5 bases). The CDR3 extends over 14 amino acids. The V end lost 5 bases, the J end lost 7 bases, and 17 bases lay between the germline ends. Per the germline V gene, CDR1 is LNHDA and CDR2 is SQIVND (reference sequence). Here the CDR3 reads CASSAGHLEGTQYF. CDR3 DNA: TGTGCCAGTAGTGCTGGACACCTCGAAGGGACCCAGTACTTC.

This clonotype was counted a few times. The rearrangement uses TRBV7-9 and TRBJ2-7; the D gene is possibly TRBD1 (5 bases). V gave up 1 base and J gave up 2 bases, with 15 bases separating them. The germline V gene encodes CDR1 SEHNR and CDR2 FQNEAQ (reference sequence). The CDR3 extends over 16 amino acids. CDR3 sequence: CASSLGMAQGTYEQYF. DNA for the CDR3: TGTGCCAGCAGCTTAGGCATGGCGCAGGGAACCTACGAGCAGTACTTC.

In this sample, this clonotype turned up many times. The chain carries TRBV4-1 and TRBJ2-7, with D possibly being TRBD1 or TRBD2 (5 bases each). The length of the CDR3 is 13 residues. V lost 5 bases and J lost 5, with 13 bases in between. Germline CDR1 MGHRA, CDR2 YSYEKL. The CDR3, as DNA: TGCGCCAGCAGCTTACGGGGCCTGAACGAGCAGTACTTC. Translation gives CASSLRGLNEQYF.

This chain links TRBV7-8 with TRBJ2-2; D is undetermined. Trimming removed 1 base from V and 5 bases from J, with 8 bases in between. Germline V gene data show CDR1 as SGHVS and CDR2 as FQNEAQ. This CDR3 spans 14 amino acids. CDR3 loop: CASSLVARTGELFF. In DNA form, the CDR3 reads TGTGCCAGCAGCTTAGTAGCCAGGACCGGGGAGCTGTTTTTT. The complete variable domain, with remaining parts taken from reference TRBV7-8 and TRBJ2-2, reads GAGVSQSPRYKVAKRGQDVALRCDPISGHVSLFWYQQALGQGPEFLTYFQNEAQLDKSGLPSDRFFAERPEGSVSTLKIQRTQQEDSAVYLCASSLVARTGELFFGEGSRLTVL.

This clonotype was seen a handful of times. The V gene is TRBV5-6, the J gene TRBJ2-5; 11 bases line up with TRBD2. Germline trimming cut 4 bases from V and 3 bases from J; bases unmatched to any gene: 8. The CDR3 runs 16 residues. Germline CDR1 is SGHDT and CDR2 is YYEEEE. The CDR3 sequence: CASSEPGLAVKETQYF. The CDR3 DNA is TGTGCCAGCAGCGAACCGGGACTAGCGGTCAAAGAGACCCAGTACTTC.

The genes are TRBV11-2 and TRBJ2-5, with TRBD1 matching over 7 bases. CDR3 length: 13 residues. V lost 4 bases to trimming and J lost 4 bases; unmatched junction nucleotides: 3. The germline V gene encodes CDR1 SGHAT and CDR2 FQNNGV. DNA for the CDR3: TGTGCCAGCAGCTGGGGACAGACAGAGACCCAGTACTTC. Translating it yields CASSWGQTETQYF. The complete variable domain, with remaining parts taken from reference TRBV11-2 and TRBJ2-5, reads EAGVAQSPRYKIIEKRQSVAFWCNPISGHATLYWYQQILGQGPKLLIQFQNNGVVDDSQLPKDRFSAERLKGVDSTLKIQPAKLEDSAVYLCASSWGQTETQYFGPGTRLLVL.

The chain couples TRBV4-3 to TRBJ2-1, with D possibly being TRBD1 (6 bases). Looked up from germline, CDR1 is LGHNA and CDR2 is YSLEER. Trimming removed 0 bases at V and 2 bases at J, with 17 bases between. The CDR3 sequence is 18 residues long. The CDR3 nucleotides are TGCGCCAGCAGCCAAGATGAAGGGCCAGGGGTAACCTACAATGAGCAGTTCTTC. Translated: CASSQDEGPGVTYNEQFF.

The chain is built from TRBV6-4 and TRBJ2-3, with TRBD2 matching over 10 bases. The CDR3 length is 16 residues. From germline, CDR1 is MRHNA and CDR2 SNTAGT. J lost 5 bases, V lost 4 bases, and 9 bases had no gene match. As DNA, the CDR3 is TGTGCCAGCAGTGGGGAGCGGGGGGGCCCAAAAGATACGCAGTATTTT. This encodes CASSGERGGPKDTQYF.

The sample holds many counts of this clonotype. The chain is built from TRBV12-3 or TRBV12-4 and TRBJ2-1, with 8 bases identical to TRBD2. CDR3 length: 14 residues. Losses at the gene ends were 6 bases for V and 4 bases for J; bases not matched to a gene: 5. This CDR3 is CASSNREGYNEQFF. The CDR3 region has the DNA TGTGCCAGCAGCAACCGGGAGGGTTACAATGAGCAGTTCTTC.